Each of the 32 T cell receptor beta chains below was sequenced from the same sample in a study of Graves' ophthalmopathy and Graves' hyperthyroidism. Researchers took RNA transcripts and amplified TCR beta CDR3 regions from them. HTBI-primed first-round RT-PCR preceded second-round multiplex PCR. Using its own MiXCR run on the multiplex PCR reads, TCRdb lists one record per CDR3 protein. Of about 1.2 million distinct CDR3 sequences in the sample, 35% to 40% were seen once. The source material was peripheral blood or thyroid tissue (not recorded which). The receptors were sampled from an adult man with Graves' hyperthyroidism.

This clonotype was detected many times. The chain uses TRBV6-5 and TRBJ1-5; TRBD1 aligns across 7 bases. Germline V gene data show CDR1 as MNHEY and CDR2 as SVGAGI. The ends lost 5 bases at V and 3 bases at J; junction bases unmatched: 4. The CDR3 sequence is 14 residues long. The CDR3 loop is CASSTGQANQPQHF. The DNA for the CDR3 is TGTGCCAGCAGTACAGGACAGGCCAATCAGCCCCAGCATTTT.

This clonotype was counted a few times. This rearrangement joins TRBV7-9 to TRBJ1-2, with 7 bases that match TRBD1. Germline V gives CDR1 SEHNR, CDR2 FQNEAQ (reference sequence). This CDR3 has 15 residues. The V and J ends lost 4 bases and 5 bases, in that order; junction bases with no gene match: 10. This chain's CDR3 is CASSSSRTGGYGYTF. CDR3 in DNA: TGTGCCAGCAGCTCGTCCCGGACAGGAGGTTATGGCTACACCTTC.

This chain uses TRBV20-1 with TRBJ2-2; tentative D call: TRBD1 (7 bases). Germline V gives CDR1 DFQATT, CDR2 SNEGSKA (reference sequence). The CDR3 is 16 residues long. V was pared by 3 bases and J by 0 bases, with 14 bases between. The chain's CDR3 is CSARMGGQPNTGELFF. The CDR3 nucleotides are TGCAGTGCTAGGATGGGGGGACAGCCGAACACCGGGGAGCTGTTTTTT.

The chain recombines TRBV10-3 with TRBJ2-7, with TRBD1 identical over 9 bases. Losses at the gene ends were 3 bases for V and 4 bases for J; bases not matched to a gene: 4. CDR3 length: 14 amino acids. The germline V gene encodes CDR1 ENHRY and CDR2 SYGVKD. The CDR3 spells CAISDFGTGYEQYF. In DNA form, the CDR3 reads TGTGCCATCAGTGACTTCGGGACAGGGTACGAGCAGTACTTC.

The chain is built from TRBV7-9 and TRBJ1-1; D unclear. The CDR3 covers 15 residues. From germline, CDR1 is SEHNR and CDR2 FQNEAQ (reference sequence). The V gene lost 1 base and the J gene lost 4 bases, with 13 bases spanning the gap. The CDR3 region has the DNA TGTGCCAGCAGCTTAGGTTGGGAAGAGGTCACTGAAGCTTTCTTT. Translation gives CASSLGWEEVTEAFF.

Many counts were recorded for this clonotype. The chain's CDR3 is CASSLGLVGSEQYF. Here the CDR3 DNA reads TGTGCCAGCAGCTTGGGACTAGTTGGTTCCGAGCAGTACTTC. The chain employs TRBV11-2 and TRBJ2-7, with 8 bases identical to TRBD2. The CDR3 has 14 residues. Per the germline V gene, CDR1 is SGHAT and CDR2 is FQNNGV. Germline trimming cut 3 bases from V and 6 bases from J; bases unmatched to any gene: 7.

This clonotype has more than one count but fewer than ten. This chain joins TRBV15 and TRBJ2-3; a weak D match, TRBD1 (5 bases). Trimming stripped 1 base from V and 1 base from J, with 12 bases between. CDR1 LNHNV and CDR2 YYDKDF come from the germline V gene (reference sequence). The CDR3 is 16 residues long. As DNA, the CDR3 is TGTGCCACCAGCAGAGGAAGACAGTTAGGCACAGATACGCAGTATTTT. Translation gives CATSRGRQLGTDTQYF.

This clonotype was counted many times. The rearrangement uses TRBV7-9 and TRBJ1-5; TRBD1 matches 7 bases. V dropped 0 bases and J dropped 0; count of bases not matched to a gene: 5. CDR3 size: 17 residues. CDR1 is SEHNR, CDR2 FQNEAQ, per germline (reference sequence). The CDR3 nucleotides read TGTGCCAGCAGCTTAGCAGGGGGCCCTTATAGCAATCAGCCCCAGCATTTT. Its protein product is CASSLAGGPYSNQPQHF.

This clonotype has at least ten counts. The chain joins TRBV19 to TRBJ1-2; D remains ambiguous. The germline V gene encodes CDR1 LNHDA and CDR2 SQIVND (reference sequence). CDR3 length: 15 amino acids. V lost 3 bases and J lost 6, with 17 bases in between. CDR3 in amino acids: CASSILGILIDGYTF. The CDR3 bases are TGTGCCAGTAGTATTCTTGGCATATTAATCGATGGCTACACCTTC.

This clonotype was counted at least ten times. This chain joins TRBV7-9 and TRBJ1-5, with D unclear. The CDR3 extends over 18 amino acids. V lost 1 base, J lost 2 bases, and 18 bases lay in between. Germline CDR1 SEHNR, CDR2 FQNEAQ (reference sequence). The CDR3 region has the DNA TGTGCCAGCAGCTTAGTAGTATCTCGGGGAAGGGGCAATCAGCCCCAGCATTTT. As protein: CASSLVVSRGRGNQPQHF.

With regard to this clonotype: The junction does not match germline at one end; this may be a read error. This rearrangement joins TRBV7-2 to TRBJ1-6; weak D call: TRBD1 (6 bases). Germline V lookup: CDR1 SGHTA, CDR2 FQGNSA. This CDR3 region has 16 residues. CDR3 protein: CASSLPGRQGRSPLHF. DNA for the CDR3: TGCGCCAGCAGCCTACCCGGCCGGCAGGGGCGATCACCCCTCCACTTT.

This clonotype was counted ten times or more. DNA for the CDR3: TGCAGTGCTAGAGATGGAGGGACGGCGGGGTCCCAGTACTTC. It encodes CSARDGGTAGSQYF. The chain joins TRBV20-1 to TRBJ2-5; TRBD2 is a possible D gene (6 bases). With 0 bases removed from V and 9 bases from J, the gap between germline ends came to 17 bases. This CDR3 contains 14 residues. Per the germline V gene, CDR1 is DFQATT and CDR2 is SNEGSKA (reference sequence).

Many counts were recorded for this clonotype. V usage is TRBV20-1 and J usage is TRBJ1-4; the D is unclear. The CDR3 covers 13 residues. V shed 1 base and J shed 0 bases, with 3 bases lying between them. Germline CDR1 is DFQATT and CDR2 is SNEGSKA (reference sequence). The CDR3 is CSARVATNEKLFF. CDR3 bases: TGCAGTGCTAGAGTTGCAACTAATGAAAAACTGTTTTTT.

There are many counts of this clonotype. The V gene is TRBV7-8, the J gene TRBJ2-7; D remains ambiguous. The CDR3 contains 14 residues. Trimming removed 2 bases at V and 2 bases at J, with 10 bases between. Germline loops: CDR1 SGHVS, CDR2 FQNEAQ. Here the CDR3 reads CASSLWDTAYEQYF. DNA for the CDR3: TGTGCCAGCAGCTTATGGGATACTGCCTACGAGCAGTACTTC.

This clonotype was seen ten or more times. The chain links TRBV6-4 to TRBJ2-6; no firm D call. CDR1 is MRHNA and CDR2 is SNTAGT in the germline V gene. The V end lost 5 bases, the J end lost 0 bases, and 8 bases lay between the germline ends. The CDR3 has 15 residues. In DNA, the CDR3 is TGTGCCAGCAGTCCCGACGACTCTGGGGCCAACGTCCTGACTTTC. Its protein is CASSPDDSGANVLTF.

In this sample, this clonotype turned up many times. V gene TRBV29-1 combines with J gene TRBJ1-1; 8 positions match TRBD1. The CDR3 loop spans 12 amino acids. In germline, CDR1 is SQVTM, CDR2 ANQGSEA. Germline trimming cut 7 bases from V and 7 bases from J; bases unmatched to any gene: 8. CDR3 sequence reads: CSGMDRADEAFF. CDR3 DNA sequence: TGCAGCGGCATGGACAGGGCGGATGAAGCTTTCTTT.

This clonotype was found many times. CDR3 residues: CASSLAFGANVLTF. The CDR3, as DNA: TGCGCCAGCAGCTTGGCCTTCGGGGCCAACGTCCTGACTTTC. The chain is built from TRBV5-1 and TRBJ2-6; D gene uncertain. The V end lost 0 bases, the J end lost 4 bases, and 5 bases lay between the germline ends. Germline V gene lookup returns CDR1 SGHRS and CDR2 YFSETQ. This CDR3 contains 14 residues.

Concerning this clonotype: One base away lies a much larger clone, so this may be a sequencing read error. The CDR3 nucleotides are TGTGCCATCAGTGACAAGGCAGGGCGAGGCACTGAAGCTTTCTTT. Its translation: CAISDKAGRGTEAFF. The chain combines TRBV10-3 with TRBJ1-1; D is perhaps TRBD1 (5 bases). V lost 3 bases to trimming and J lost 4 bases, with 15 bases between them. The V gene's germline CDR1 is ENHRY and CDR2 SYGVKD. This CDR3 comprises 15 residues.

The rearrangement links TRBV7-9 to TRBJ2-7, with D possibly being TRBD2 (5 bases). CDR1 SEHNR and CDR2 FQNEAQ come from the germline V gene (reference sequence). The CDR3 length is 16 residues. Trimming shortened V by 4 bases and J by 0 bases, and 16 bases separated the two germline ends. CDR3 in DNA: TGTGCCAGCAGCTCAGCGTCGGGCGGAGGCTCCTACGAGCAGTACTTC. This sequence encodes CASSSASGGGSYEQYF.

This clonotype was observed many times. This chain joins TRBV2 and TRBJ2-5; no reliable D call. Trimming cost V 7 bases and J 1 base, with 10 bases left between them. Germline CDR1 is SNHLY and CDR2 is FYNNEI. This CDR3 region has 13 residues. Here the CDR3 DNA reads TGTGCCAGCACTGTGTGGTCCCAAGAGACCCAGTACTTC. Translation gives CASTVWSQETQYF.

There are many counts of this clonotype. The chain uses TRBV7-9 and TRBJ1-5; tentative D call: TRBD1 (6 bases). Per germline, CDR1 SEHNR and CDR2 FQNEAQ (reference sequence). The CDR3 is made up of 13 amino acids. Trimming took off 5 bases at V and 7 bases at J, with 12 bases between the two ends. The CDR3 sequence: CASSPNGGQPQHF. CDR3 nucleotide sequence: TGTGCCAGCAGCCCGAACGGGGGCCAGCCCCAGCATTTT.

This clonotype was seen many times. This chain links TRBV2 with TRBJ2-6, with 7 bases aligning to TRBD2. After removal of 8 bases from V and 4 bases from J, the junction contained 14 bases not matched to a gene. CDR1 is SNHLY and CDR2 is FYNNEI in the germline V gene. This CDR3 is built from 17 residues. In DNA form, the CDR3 reads TGTGCCAGCCAAGTGTTGGCTGGGGGGGGAGGGGCCAACGTCCTGACTTTC. Amino acids: CASQVLAGGGGANVLTF.

The rearrangement links TRBV20-1 to TRBJ1-1; the D is unclear. The length of the CDR3 is 14 residues. The germline V gene has CDR1 DFQATT and CDR2 SNEGSKA (reference sequence). Trimming stripped 5 bases from V and 0 bases from J, with 13 bases between. CDR3 sequence (DNA): TGCAGTGCTCCTACAGCCATCATGAACACTGAAGCTTTCTTT. Its protein product is CSAPTAIMNTEAFF.

About this clonotype: One end of the junction fails to match germline, which may point to a read error. The gene calls are TRBV10-3 and TRBJ1-2; TRBD1 matches at 7 bases. CDR1 and CDR2 from the germline V gene are ENHRY and SYGVKD. This CDR3 is 9 amino acids long. The CDR3 DNA sequence: TGTGCCATCAGGGGGACAGCGCTCTTC. Protein: CAIRGTALF.

This clonotype was seen ten or more times. The rearrangement links TRBV6-5 to TRBJ1-2, with D unresolved. Germline V gene sequence: CDR1 MNHEY, CDR2 SVGAGI. Trimming removed 0 bases at V and 9 bases at J, with 8 bases between. The CDR3 totals 12 residues. For the CDR3, the DNA is TGTGCCAGCAGTTACTCTTCCGACAGCTACACCTTC. It encodes CASSYSSDSYTF.

The chain couples TRBV10-3 to TRBJ2-5; the D gene is possibly TRBD1 (6 bases). From germline, CDR1 is ENHRY and CDR2 SYGVKD. V lost 10 bases and J 5 bases, leaving 14 bases between the germline ends. The CDR3 has 12 amino acids. The CDR3 spells CASRFQGETQYF. CDR3 bases: TGTGCCAGCAGGTTTCAGGGGGAGACCCAGTACTTC.

This clonotype was seen ten or more times. The CDR3 nucleotides are TGTGCCAGCGGACAGTTAGGGTACGAGCAGTACTTC. Amino acids: CASGQLGYEQYF. The chain carries TRBV7-6 and TRBJ2-7; possibly TRBD1 for D (6 bases). This CDR3 has 12 residues. Germline CDR1 and CDR2: SGHVS and FNYEAQ. V lost 8 bases to trimming and J lost 4 bases, with 12 bases between them.

V is TRBV7-9 and J is TRBJ2-2; D is unclear. Germline values: CDR1 SEHNR, CDR2 FQNEAQ (reference sequence). The CDR3 has 18 amino acids. V was cut by 1 base and J by 1 base, with 16 bases left in between. The CDR3 loop reads CASSLVTIQIKNTGELFF. The CDR3 nucleotides are TGTGCCAGCAGCTTAGTGACGATACAGATAAAGAACACCGGGGAGCTGTTTTTT.

There are many counts of this clonotype. V and J are TRBV19 and TRBJ2-5; D uncertain. The V end lost 6 bases, the J end lost 2 bases, and 10 bases lay between the germline ends. CDR1 is LNHDA, CDR2 SQIVND, per germline (reference sequence). The CDR3 runs to 13 residues. For the CDR3, the DNA is TGTGCCAGTAGCTCTGCACGACAAGAGACCCAGTACTTC. Its translation: CASSSARQETQYF.

V usage is TRBV11-1 and J usage is TRBJ1-1, with D hard to call. Trimming cost V 5 bases and J 5 bases, with 9 bases left between them. Germline values: CDR1 SGHAT, CDR2 FQDESV (reference sequence). CDR3 length equals 12 residues. The CDR3 DNA reads as TGTGCCAGCAGCACGGATTTTACTGAAGCTTTCTTT. Its translation: CASSTDFTEAFF.

This clonotype was recorded at least ten times. V and J are TRBV7-2 and TRBJ2-5; 9 bases agree with TRBD2. J lost 0 bases, V lost 5 bases, and 4 bases had no gene match. The CDR3 contains 15 residues. Germline CDR1 is SGHTA and CDR2 is FQGNSA. The CDR3 DNA reads TGTGCCAGCAGCGTGCGGGGGGGAAACCAAGAGACCCAGTACTTC. Protein: CASSVRGGNQETQYF.

The chain employs TRBV11-1 and TRBJ2-2, with 10 bases fitting TRBD2. There are 15 residues in the CDR3. V was pared by 7 bases and J by 7 bases, with 9 bases of the junction left unmatched. The germline CDR1 and CDR2 sequences are SGHAT and FQDESV (reference sequence). The CDR3 DNA is TGTGCCAGCAACGCAAGCGGGAGGGCCAGCGGGGAGCTGTTTTTT. Its protein product is CASNASGRASGELFF.